Each of the 27 T cell receptor beta chains below was sequenced from the same sample in a study of CD8+ T cells in alopecia areata. The sequencing template was cDNA reverse transcribed from extracted RNA. Data came from immunoSEQ multiplex PCR; TCRdb stores just in-frame clones and leaves some out. The data show some 110,000 clones, with roughly two thirds seen just once and approximately 2.8% held by the top ten. Specimen: CD4+ T cells sorted from blood. The receptor set was obtained from a human donor in good health.

This clone was observed once. This chain links TRBV27 with TRBJ2-4; no firm D call. CDR3 length equals 16 residues. Germline V CDR1 and CDR2: MNHEY, SMNVEV (reference sequence). Trimming stripped 0 bases from V and 4 bases from J, with 13 bases between. The CDR3 protein is CASSLSWQTRKNIQYF. CDR3 nucleotides: TGTGCCAGCAGTTTATCGTGGCAGACACGGAAAAACATTCAGTACTTC.

The chain has TRBV2 and TRBJ2-3, with TRBD2 matching over 9 bases. Losses at the gene ends were 5 bases for V and 6 bases for J; bases not matched to a gene: 3. Germline V gene lookup returns CDR1 SNHLY and CDR2 FYNNEI. The CDR3 runs 13 residues. This CDR3 reads CASSSLAGDTQYF. As DNA, the CDR3 is TGTGCCAGCAGTTCACTAGCGGGCGATACGCAGTATTTT.

This chain links TRBV5-6 with TRBJ2-1; 8 bases fit TRBD2. The CDR3 is 15 amino acids. Trimming at V came to 3 bases and at J to 3 bases, leaving 5 bases not matched to a gene. CDR1 SGHDT and CDR2 YYEEEE come from the germline V gene. CDR3 loop: CASSSSSGHYNEQFF. The CDR3 DNA is TGTGCCAGCAGCTCCTCTAGCGGGCACTACAATGAGCAGTTCTTC.

The chain recombines TRBV29-1 with TRBJ1-2; D is unclear. Germline V gene sequence: CDR1 SQVTM, CDR2 ANQGSEA. V was clipped by 5 bases and J by 2 bases, with 6 bases between them. The CDR3 is made up of 11 amino acids. CDR3 residues: CSVSGNYGYTF. The CDR3 DNA reads as TGCAGCGTTTCGGGAAACTATGGCTACACCTTC.

This clone was picked up a small number of times. CDR3 sequence (DNA): TGTGCCTGGAGTGTTCCGGGACAGGGGACTGAAGCTTTCTTT. This translates into CAWSVPGQGTEAFF. V and J are TRBV30 and TRBJ1-1; 10 bases line up with TRBD1. Looked up from germline, CDR1 is GTSNPN and CDR2 is SVGIG (reference sequence). J was trimmed by 5 bases and V by 0 bases; bases with no gene match: 3. The CDR3 contains 14 residues.

CDR3 residues: CASSLGYNEQFF. The CDR3, as DNA: TGTGCCAGCTCCCTAGGATACAATGAGCAGTTCTTC. V and J are TRBV2 and TRBJ2-1; D not certain. CDR1 is SNHLY, CDR2 FYNNEI, per germline. V was pared by 8 bases and J by 4 bases, with 9 bases between. The CDR3 consists of 12 residues.

The CDR3 here is CAWSIGLAASTQYF. CDR3 in DNA: TGTGCCTGGAGTATCGGACTAGCGGCCTCGACCCAGTACTTC. V and J are TRBV30 and TRBJ2-5, with 10 bases that match TRBD2. V shed 2 bases, J shed 7 bases, and the junction held 7 bases outside the gene matches. This CDR3 has 14 amino acids. Germline V gives CDR1 GTSNPN, CDR2 SVGIG (reference sequence).

This clone was observed once. This CDR3 is CATSRARQPDYGYTF. CDR3 DNA sequence: TGTGCCACCAGCAGGGCCCGACAGCCGGACTATGGCTACACCTTC. The V gene is TRBV15, the J gene TRBJ1-2, with TRBD1 as a possible D gene (5 bases). V dropped 3 bases and J dropped 3 bases, with 14 bases sitting between them. The germline gives CDR1 LNHNV, CDR2 YYDKDF (reference sequence). This CDR3 region has 15 residues.

In DNA, the CDR3 is TGTGCCAGTAGTCAGACAGGGGTGGACACTGAAGCTTTCTTT. Translation gives CASSQTGVDTEAFF. The chain joins TRBV19 to TRBJ1-1; TRBD1 aligns across 8 bases. V trimming: 5 bases; J trimming: 3 bases; junction bases outside the gene matches: 5. The CDR3 extends over 14 amino acids. CDR1 and CDR2 (germline): LNHDA, SQIVND (reference sequence).

This clone was picked up a small number of times. The J gene is TRBJ2-6, the V gene TRBV7-2, with D possibly TRBD2 on 6 matching bases. The CDR3 has 15 amino acids. The ends were cut back, 5 bases at V and 4 bases at J, with 12 bases in the middle. CDR1 is SGHTA, CDR2 FQGNSA, per germline. The CDR3 protein is CASSPGGAGANVLTF. DNA of the CDR3: TGTGCCAGCAGCCCCGGGGGAGCCGGGGCCAACGTCCTGACTTTC. Using reference TRBV7-2 and TRBJ2-6 for the parts outside the CDR3, the full variable domain is GAGVSQSPSNKVTEKGKDVELRCDPISGHTALYWYRQSLGQGLEFLIYFQGNSAPDKSGLPSDRFSAERTGGSVSTLTIQRTQQEDSAVYLCASSPGGAGANVLTFGAGSRLTVL.

The chain has TRBV7-2 and TRBJ2-1, with 8 bases fitting TRBD2. Trimming cost V 2 bases and J 5 bases; bases outside gene matches: 5. The length of the CDR3 is 15 residues. CDR1 SGHTA and CDR2 FQGNSA come from the germline V gene. Here the CDR3 reads CASSLWVSGDNEQFF. In nucleotides, the CDR3 is TGTGCCAGCAGCTTATGGGTTAGCGGGGACAATGAGCAGTTCTTC.

The sample holds a few counts of this clone. The DNA for the CDR3 is TGCAGCGTTGAAGAAATGGGTATGGAGTATTTT. Its protein product is CSVEEMGMEYF. V is TRBV29-1 and J is TRBJ2-3, with D unresolved. Germline V CDR1 and CDR2: SQVTM, ANQGSEA. The V end was cut by 0 bases, the J end by 13 bases, with 11 bases between. The CDR3 totals 11 residues.

V usage is TRBV4-2 and J usage is TRBJ1-6; possible D gene TRBD1, 5 bases. V was shortened by 0 bases and J by 7 bases, with 13 bases between the two germline ends. CDR3 length equals 16 residues. From germline, CDR1 is LGHNA and CDR2 YNFKEQ. The chain's CDR3 is CASSQELVGRNSPLHF. As DNA, the CDR3 is TGTGCCAGCAGCCAAGAATTGGTGGGGCGCAATTCACCCCTCCACTTT.

The chain is built from TRBV5-1 and TRBJ1-5, with TRBD1 matching over 7 bases. With 4 bases clipped from V and 3 bases from J, the junction kept 4 bases outside the gene matches. The CDR3 spans 14 residues. The germline CDR1 and CDR2 sequences are SGHRS and YFSETQ. The CDR3 reads CASSQGTDNQPQHF. CDR3 DNA: TGCGCCAGCAGCCAAGGGACAGACAATCAGCCCCAGCATTTT.

This clone was detected only a few times. This CDR3 is CAWSTGAGNTIYF. Written as DNA, the CDR3 is TGTGCCTGGAGCACAGGGGCTGGAAACACCATATATTTT. The V call is TRBV30, the J call TRBJ1-3, with 7 bases that match TRBD1. CDR1 is GTSNPN, CDR2 SVGIG, per germline (reference sequence). CDR3 length equals 13 residues. The V gene end was trimmed by 3 bases and the J gene end by 2 bases; junction bases not matched to a gene: 1.

This clone was counted between two and nine times. The CDR3 DNA sequence: TGCGCCAGCAGCCCGTGGGACAGGGGGAATAGCAATCAGCCCCAGCATTTT. Its translation: CASSPWDRGNSNQPQHF. The V gene is TRBV4-1, the J gene TRBJ1-5, with 11 bases identical to TRBD1. Germline V gene sequence: CDR1 MGHRA, CDR2 YSYEKL. CDR3 length: 17 amino acids. J lost 0 bases, V lost 4 bases, and 5 bases had no gene match.

The table lists this clone with a few counts. The chain couples TRBV4-1 to TRBJ1-1, with unresolved D. V lost 2 bases, J lost 1 base, and 5 bases lay in between. This CDR3 region has 13 residues. CDR1 and CDR2 (germline): MGHRA, YSYEKL. CDR3 in DNA: TGCGCCAGCAGCCAACAGGAGAACACTGAAGCTTTCTTT. This translates into CASSQQENTEAFF.

V gene TRBV29-1 combines with J gene TRBJ1-3; a weak D match, TRBD1 (5 bases). This CDR3 has 13 residues. Germline V gives CDR1 SQVTM, CDR2 ANQGSEA. The ends were cut back, 6 bases at V and 1 base at J, with 10 bases in the middle. CDR3 sequence: CSVVGLSGNTIYF. For the CDR3, the DNA is TGCAGCGTCGTGGGACTGTCTGGAAACACCATATATTTT.

The chain is built from TRBV30 and TRBJ1-4; D might be TRBD1 (5 bases). CDR3 length equals 13 residues. Deletions cut 4 bases from V and 8 bases from J, with 14 bases between. Germline-derived CDR1 and CDR2 are GTSNPN and SVGIG (reference sequence). CDR3 DNA: TGTGCCTGGACCGGACATAGGAAAGAAAAACTGTTTTTT. This gives the protein CAWTGHRKEKLFF.

In this sample, this clone turned up a few times. CDR3 sequence (DNA): TGTGCCAGCAGTCCTCGGGGGGGTTCCTACAATGAGCAGTTCTTC. Translated, it gives CASSPRGGSYNEQFF. This chain connects TRBV7-2 to TRBJ2-1; 8 positions match TRBD2. Germline V gives CDR1 SGHTA, CDR2 FQGNSA. Trimming took 6 bases from V and 1 from J; bases not matched to a gene: 5. CDR3 length: 15 residues.

The gene calls are TRBV27 and TRBJ2-5; D is unresolved. The V gene lost 3 bases and the J gene lost 5 bases, with 10 bases spanning the gap. CDR1 is MNHEY, CDR2 SMNVEV, per germline (reference sequence). There are 13 residues in the CDR3. Written as DNA, the CDR3 is TGTGCCAGCAGTTTTCCGGCGGTGGAGACCCAGTACTTC. This encodes CASSFPAVETQYF.

The table lists this clone with a few counts. The J gene is TRBJ2-1, the V gene TRBV7-9, with D possibly TRBD2 on 6 matching bases. This CDR3 is 12 amino acids long. Deletions cut 11 bases from V and 6 bases from J, with 14 bases between. Germline values: CDR1 SEHNR, CDR2 FQNEAQ (reference sequence). CDR3: CALGAGGNEQFF. The CDR3 DNA reads TGTGCCTTAGGCGCCGGGGGCAATGAGCAGTTCTTC.

The chain joins TRBV4-1 to TRBJ1-1, with 8 bases identical to TRBD1. The CDR3 spans 14 residues. CDR1 is MGHRA, CDR2 YSYEKL, per germline. V dropped 5 bases and J dropped 4; count of bases not matched to a gene: 6. The CDR3 coding sequence is TGCGCCAGCAGCGTTCGGGACAGGATCACTGAAGCTTTCTTT. Its translation is CASSVRDRITEAFF.

This clone was counted a single time. Written as DNA, the CDR3 is TGCGCCAGCAGTGAGATTGCAGGGAGTTATTCACCCCTCCACTTT. This codes for CASSEIAGSYSPLHF. V is TRBV10-2 and J is TRBJ1-6; D is possibly TRBD1 (5 bases). The CDR3 is made up of 15 amino acids. Trimming pared 2 bases from V and 8 bases from J, leaving 13 bases between. CDR1 is WSHSY, CDR2 SAAADI, per germline.

To note about this clone: The sample carries other DNA sequences with the same CDR3. V usage is TRBV5-1 and J usage is TRBJ1-2; 7 bases are a match to TRBD1. This CDR3 has 13 residues. Germline trimming cut 0 bases from V and 6 bases from J; bases unmatched to any gene: 2. Germline loops: CDR1 SGHRS, CDR2 YFSETQ. The CDR3 sequence is CASSLGQGDGYTF. DNA for the CDR3: TGCGCCAGCAGCTTGGGACAGGGCGATGGCTACACCTTC. Together with reference TRBV5-1 and TRBJ1-2, the CDR3 gives the full variable domain: KAGVTQTPRYLIKTRGQQVTLSCSPISGHRSVSWYQQTPGQGLQFLFEYFSETQRNKGNFPGRFSGRQFSNSRSEMNVSTLELGDSALYLCASSLGQGDGYTFGSGTRLTVV.

This chain connects TRBV4-1 to TRBJ2-5, with 8 bases aligning to TRBD2. The CDR3 consists of 17 residues. Germline V CDR1 and CDR2: MGHRA, YSYEKL. V was clipped by 4 bases and J by 3 bases; unmatched bases: 13. CDR3 in amino acids: CASSRSLAGGPKETQYF. The CDR3 nucleotides read TGCGCCAGCAGCCGCTCATTGGCGGGGGGCCCGAAAGAGACCCAGTACTTC.

This sequence joins TRBV5-4 and TRBJ2-6, with 9 bases lining up with TRBD1. The CDR3 has 16 residues. Germline V lookup: CDR1 SGHNT, CDR2 YYREEE (reference sequence). Trimming took 8 bases from V and 2 from J; bases not matched to a gene: 8. This chain's CDR3 is CASRGQGPTGANVLTF. The CDR3 region has the DNA TGTGCCAGTCGGGGACAGGGCCCCACTGGGGCCAACGTCCTGACTTTC.